This T cell receptor beta chain was sequenced for a study of human versus mouse CDR3 diversity and MHC coevolution. Of note for this clone: Its target is not known.

Sorting isolated naive CD4 T cells lacking CD45RO and expressing CD62L. The CDR3 extends over 14 amino acids. V gave up 3 bases and J gave up 4 bases, with 12 bases separating them. Germline CDR1 is SGHVS and CDR2 is FQNEAQ. The protocol was immunoSEQ multiplex PCR, while the TCRdb copy is restricted to in-frame clones and leaves out a portion. Here the sample spans roughly 86,000 clones, over 85% being singletons. Study conclusions and caveats: Most of the three human donors had the lowest clonal inequality. About 1.7 million TCR beta clonotypes were estimated for humans, the largest repertoire.

What was sequenced was naive CD4+ T cells from blood. Subset specified: CD45RO-negative CD62L-positive naive CD4 T cells. This chain uses TRBV7-8 with TRBJ1-2; D is undetermined. This sequence originates from a person aged 30 to 69 in good health. The CDR3: CASSFGANLYGYTF. The DNA for the CDR3 is TGTGCCAGCAGCTTTGGAGCTAACCTCTATGGCTACACCTTC.